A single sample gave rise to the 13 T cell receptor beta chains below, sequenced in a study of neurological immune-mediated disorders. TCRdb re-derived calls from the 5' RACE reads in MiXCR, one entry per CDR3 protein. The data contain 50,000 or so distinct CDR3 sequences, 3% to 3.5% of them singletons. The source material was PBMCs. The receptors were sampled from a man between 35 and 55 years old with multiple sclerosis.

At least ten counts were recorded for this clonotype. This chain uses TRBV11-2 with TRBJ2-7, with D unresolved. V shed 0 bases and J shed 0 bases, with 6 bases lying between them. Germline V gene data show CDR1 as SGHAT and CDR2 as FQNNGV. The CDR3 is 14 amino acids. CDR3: CASSLERTSYEQYF. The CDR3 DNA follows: TGTGCCAGCAGCTTAGAAAGGACCTCCTACGAGCAGTACTTC.

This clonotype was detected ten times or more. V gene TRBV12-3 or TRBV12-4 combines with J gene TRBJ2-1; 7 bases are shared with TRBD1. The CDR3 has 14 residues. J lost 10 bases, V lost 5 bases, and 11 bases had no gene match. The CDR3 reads CASSGTGTAPEQFF. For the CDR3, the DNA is TGTGCCAGCAGTGGGACCGGGACAGCGCCGGAGCAGTTCTTC.

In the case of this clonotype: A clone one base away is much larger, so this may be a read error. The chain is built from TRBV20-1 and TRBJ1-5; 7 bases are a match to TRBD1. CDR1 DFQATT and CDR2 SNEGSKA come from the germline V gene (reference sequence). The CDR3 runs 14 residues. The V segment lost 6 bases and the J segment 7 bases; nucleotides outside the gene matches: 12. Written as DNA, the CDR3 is TGCAGTGCGAACAAACAGGGGACCGTCCAGCCCCAGCATTTT. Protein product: CSANKQGTVQPQHF.

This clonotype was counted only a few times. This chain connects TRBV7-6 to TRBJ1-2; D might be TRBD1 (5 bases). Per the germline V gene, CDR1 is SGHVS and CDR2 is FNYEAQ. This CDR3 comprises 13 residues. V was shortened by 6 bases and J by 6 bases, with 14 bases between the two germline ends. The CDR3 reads CASSRQGWDGYTF. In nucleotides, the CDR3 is TGTGCCAGCAGTCGGCAGGGATGGGATGGCTACACCTTC. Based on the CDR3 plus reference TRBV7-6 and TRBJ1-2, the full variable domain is GAGVSQSPRYKVTKRGQDVALRCDPISGHVSLYWYRQALGQGPEFLTYFNYEAQQDKSGLPNDRFSAERPEGSISTLTIQRTEQRDSAMYRCASSRQGWDGYTFGSGTRLTVV.

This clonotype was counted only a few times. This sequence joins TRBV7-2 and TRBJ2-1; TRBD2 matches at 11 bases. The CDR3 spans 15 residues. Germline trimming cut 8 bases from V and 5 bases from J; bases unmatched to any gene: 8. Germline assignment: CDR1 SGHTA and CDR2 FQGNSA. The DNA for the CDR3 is TGTGCCAGCGGACTTACTAGCGGGGGAAACAATGAGCAGTTCTTC. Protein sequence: CASGLTSGGNNEQFF.

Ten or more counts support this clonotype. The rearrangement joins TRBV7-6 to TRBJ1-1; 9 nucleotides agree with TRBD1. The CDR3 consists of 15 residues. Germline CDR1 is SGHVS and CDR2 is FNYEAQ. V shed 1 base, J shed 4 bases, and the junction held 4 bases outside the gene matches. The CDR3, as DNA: TGTGCCAGCAGCTTAGGGACAGGGGTGGGCACTGAAGCTTTCTTT. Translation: CASSLGTGVGTEAFF.

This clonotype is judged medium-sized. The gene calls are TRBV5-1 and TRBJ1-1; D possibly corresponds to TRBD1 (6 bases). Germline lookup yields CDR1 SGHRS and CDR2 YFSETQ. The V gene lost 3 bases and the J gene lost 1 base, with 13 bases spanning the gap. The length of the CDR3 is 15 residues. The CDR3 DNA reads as TGCGCCAGCAGCTCTGATGGACAGCCGAACACTGAAGCTTTCTTT. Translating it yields CASSSDGQPNTEAFF.

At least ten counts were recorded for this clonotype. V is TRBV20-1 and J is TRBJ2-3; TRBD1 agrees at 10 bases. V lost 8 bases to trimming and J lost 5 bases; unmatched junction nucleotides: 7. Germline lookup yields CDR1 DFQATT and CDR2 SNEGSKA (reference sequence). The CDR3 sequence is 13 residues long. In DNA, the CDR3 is TGCAGTCCTCAAGACAGGGGGCGAGATACGCAGTATTTT. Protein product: CSPQDRGRDTQYF.

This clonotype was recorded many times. CDR3 in amino acids: CAISSPDRGNTIYF. For the CDR3, the DNA is TGTGCCATCAGTTCCCCGGACAGGGGAAACACCATATATTTT. The chain employs TRBV10-3 and TRBJ1-3, with 7 bases that match TRBD1. The germline CDR1 and CDR2 sequences are ENHRY and SYGVKD. The CDR3 totals 14 residues. V lost 5 bases to trimming and J lost 4 bases; unmatched junction nucleotides: 5.

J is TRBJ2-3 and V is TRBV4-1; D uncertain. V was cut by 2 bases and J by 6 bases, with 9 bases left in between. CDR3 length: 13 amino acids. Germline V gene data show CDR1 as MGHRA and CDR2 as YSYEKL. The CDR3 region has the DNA TGCGCCAGCAGCCAAAACCCCCCGGATACGCAGTATTTT. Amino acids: CASSQNPPDTQYF.

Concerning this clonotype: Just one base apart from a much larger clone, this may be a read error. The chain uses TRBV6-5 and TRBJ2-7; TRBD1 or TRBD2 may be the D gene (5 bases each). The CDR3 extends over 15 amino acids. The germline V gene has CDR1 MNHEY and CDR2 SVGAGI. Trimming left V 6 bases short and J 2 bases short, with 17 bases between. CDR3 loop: CASSLPGTTTYEQYF. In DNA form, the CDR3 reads TGTGCCAGCAGCCTTCCCGGGACGACGACCTACGAGCAGTACTTC.

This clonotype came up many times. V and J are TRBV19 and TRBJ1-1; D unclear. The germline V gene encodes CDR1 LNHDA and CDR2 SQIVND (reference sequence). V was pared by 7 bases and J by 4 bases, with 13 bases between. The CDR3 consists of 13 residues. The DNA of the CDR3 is TGTGCCAGTATTACCAAGAAGGGCACTGAAGCTTTCTTT. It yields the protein CASITKKGTEAFF. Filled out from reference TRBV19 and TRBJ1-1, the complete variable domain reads DGGITQSPKYLFRKEGQNVTLSCEQNLNHDAMYWYRQDPGQGLRLIYYSQIVNDFQKGDIAEGYSVSREKKESFPLTVTSAQKNPTAFYLCASITKKGTEAFFGQGTRLTVV.

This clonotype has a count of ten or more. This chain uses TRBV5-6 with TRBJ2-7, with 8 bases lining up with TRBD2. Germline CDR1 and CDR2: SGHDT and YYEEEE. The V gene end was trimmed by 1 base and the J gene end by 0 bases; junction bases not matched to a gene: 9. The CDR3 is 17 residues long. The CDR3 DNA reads TGTGCCAGCAGCTTGTTGTTAGCGGGGCCTAGCTCCTACGAGCAGTACTTC. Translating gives CASSLLLAGPSSYEQYF.